The 10 T cell receptor beta chains below were found in one sample sequenced in a study of T cells in Graves' hyperthyroidism and ophthalmopathy. RNA transcripts gave rise to amplified TCR beta CDR3 regions. RT-PCR in the first round (using the HTBI primer set) targeted the TCR CDR3. In TCRdb, the multiplex PCR reads were re-called with MiXCR into one record per CDR3 protein. The sample yields some 800,000 distinct CDR3 sequences, 38% seen once. Specimen: blood. Receptor source: a man younger than 30 with Graves' hyperthyroidism.

This clonotype was recorded many times. The rearrangement uses TRBV19 and TRBJ1-5; D may be TRBD1 (5 bases). Looked up from germline, CDR1 is LNHDA and CDR2 is SQIVND (reference sequence). The CDR3 is 14 residues long. The V and J ends lost 7 bases and 6 bases respectively, with 16 bases between them. The CDR3, as DNA: TGTGCCAGTACCCTAGGGACGGATGTTCAGCCCCAGCATTTT. This sequence encodes CASTLGTDVQPQHF.

This clonotype was counted a few times. The gene calls are TRBV19 and TRBJ2-7; 10 bases agree with TRBD2. This CDR3 has 13 amino acids. The germline V gene has CDR1 LNHDA and CDR2 SQIVND (reference sequence). J was trimmed by 7 bases and V by 8 bases; bases with no gene match: 8. CDR3 residues: CASRLAGYSEQYF. The CDR3 bases are TGTGCCAGTCGACTAGCGGGTTATTCGGAGCAGTACTTC.

Turning to this clonotype: A much larger clone differs from this one at a single base, so this may be a read error. This chain uses TRBV20-1 with TRBJ1-1, with D unresolved. The germline V gene encodes CDR1 DFQATT and CDR2 SNEGSKA (reference sequence). The CDR3 totals 12 residues. The V and J ends lost 6 bases and 5 bases respectively, with 13 bases between them. The CDR3 protein is CSANIMGTEAFF. Written as DNA, the CDR3 is TGCAGTGCCAACATCATGGGGACTGAAGCTTTCTTT.

The J gene is TRBJ1-1, the V gene TRBV7-9, with TRBD1 matching 10 bases. Trimming at V came to 4 bases and at J to 11 bases, leaving 4 bases not matched to a gene. CDR3 size: 12 residues. Germline CDR1 SEHNR, CDR2 FQNEAQ (reference sequence). The CDR3 is CASSSGTGEAFF. The CDR3 DNA reads as TGTGCCAGCAGCTCCGGGACAGGGGAGGCTTTCTTT.

This clonotype was detected a few times. The chain recombines TRBV7-9 with TRBJ1-1; D is possibly TRBD1 (5 bases). The CDR3 is 16 amino acids. The V gene's germline CDR1 is SEHNR and CDR2 FQNEAQ (reference sequence). Trimming took off 1 base at V and 5 bases at J, with 17 bases between the two ends. CDR3: CASSLVGGGGATEAFF. Here the CDR3 DNA reads TGTGCCAGCAGCTTAGTCGGAGGCGGAGGGGCAACTGAAGCTTTCTTT.

This clonotype has ten or more counts. The chain uses TRBV15 and TRBJ1-4; D might be TRBD1 (5 bases). CDR1 is LNHNV and CDR2 is YYDKDF in the germline V gene (reference sequence). The CDR3 runs 13 residues. V lost 1 base, J lost 8 bases, and 8 bases lay in between. The CDR3 bases are TGTGCCACCAGCAGAGTCCGGGGGGAAAAACTGTTTTTT. It yields the protein CATSRVRGEKLFF. Complete variable domain (other parts from reference TRBV15 and TRBJ1-4): DAMVIQNPRYQVTQFGKPVTLSCSQTLNHNVMYWYQQKSSQAPKLLFHYYDKDFNNEADTPDNFQSRRPNTSFCFLDIRSPGLGDTAMYLCATSRVRGEKLFFGSGTQLSVL.

With respect to this clonotype: This sequence may be a read error, since a much larger clone differs from it by one base. The chain links TRBV20-1 to TRBJ1-1; possible D gene TRBD1, 5 bases. This CDR3 has 15 amino acids. V lost 0 bases, J lost 4 bases, and 15 bases lay in between. Germline V lookup: CDR1 DFQATT, CDR2 SNEGSKA (reference sequence). For the CDR3, the DNA is TGCAGTGCTAGAGAACGGGGCCAGATGGGCACTGAAGCTTTCTTT. Translation: CSARERGQMGTEAFF.

This clonotype showed up many times. The V gene is TRBV20-1, the J gene TRBJ2-5; possible D gene TRBD1, 5 bases. This CDR3 spans 12 amino acids. Per germline, CDR1 DFQATT and CDR2 SNEGSKA (reference sequence). Trimming removed 6 bases from V and 4 bases from J, with 12 bases in between. The CDR3 DNA reads as TGCAGTGCGGAGACAGTTCTAGAGACCCAGTACTTC. It translates to CSAETVLETQYF.

CDR3 nucleotides: TGTGCCAGCAGCTTAGCGATTGGACCCTTGAAGGCTTTCTTT. Amino acids: CASSLAIGPLKAFF. The V and J genes are TRBV7-8 and TRBJ1-1; D call uncertain. Trimming stripped 0 bases from V and 11 bases from J, with 16 bases between. Germline assignment: CDR1 SGHVS and CDR2 FQNEAQ. This CDR3 has 14 residues.

The table lists this clonotype with a few counts. V usage is TRBV12-3 or TRBV12-4 and J usage is TRBJ1-4, with no clear D. The CDR3 is made up of 12 amino acids. Deletions cut 6 bases from V and 7 bases from J, with 9 bases between. Here the CDR3 DNA reads TGTGCCAGCAGCTGGGGAATTGAAAAACTGTTTTTT. Protein product: CASSWGIEKLFF.